Listed below are T cell receptor beta chains from one sample, sequenced in a study of brain T cells in children with intractable seizures. The data were produced by immunoSEQ multiplex PCR, yet TCRdb's version contains in-frame clones alone and is incomplete. The sample includes some 80,000 clones, approximately 90% of them seen just once. The starting material was peripheral blood, obtained at surgery. These receptors were taken from a girl aged 2-10 years with Rasmussen encephalitis and intractable seizures. Each CDR3 is given without its conserved first and last residue. Fields, in order: V gene, clone size, CDR3 protein. Where a row states a size, it is once, few, many or the class of an expanded clone; other rows omit it.

V gene: TRBV29-1; clone size: .; CDR3 protein: SGEQGGKLF
V gene: TRBV10-2; clone size: .; CDR3 protein: ASSESGVISRPLGELF
V gene: TRBV6-6; clone size: .; CDR3 protein: ASSYRGIADTQY
V gene: TRBV11-2; clone size: .; CDR3 protein: ASSLNQPYNEQF
V gene: TRBV2; clone size: .; CDR3 protein: ASRDRGNQPQH
V gene: TRBV12-5; clone size: .; CDR3 protein: ASGRQLQGGASGSRNEQF
V gene: TRBV28; clone size: .; CDR3 protein: ASSQPEGGHQPQH
V gene: TRBV6-6; clone size: once; CDR3 protein: ASSGIGRNPGELF
V gene: TRBV2; clone size: .; CDR3 protein: ASSEVWSYGYT
V gene: TRBV21-1; clone size: .; CDR3 protein: ASSIPREVALREQY
V gene: TRBV10-1; clone size: .; CDR3 protein: ASSKDYEQY
V gene: TRBV6-5; clone size: .; CDR3 protein: ASIRQGSYEQY
V gene: TRBV3-1/TRBV3-2; clone size: .; CDR3 protein: ASSRRVGEQF
V gene: TRBV5-4; clone size: .; CDR3 protein: ASSSLAGRGDTQY
V gene: TRBV6-2/TRBV6-3; clone size: .; CDR3 protein: ASSRGYRGLRAF
V gene: TRBV11-2; clone size: .; CDR3 protein: ASSRGGPNTEAF
V gene: TRBV6-1; clone size: .; CDR3 protein: ASSEGRGIGNQPQH
V gene: TRBV10-3; clone size: few; CDR3 protein: ATPQPGQGVNQPQH
V gene: TRBV5-5; clone size: few; CDR3 protein: ASSLKGGNQGYT
V gene: TRBV3-1/TRBV3-2; clone size: .; CDR3 protein: ASSQVRGETQY
V gene: TRBV4-1; clone size: .; CDR3 protein: ASSQPKQGGTEAF
V gene: TRBV12-5; clone size: .; CDR3 protein: ASASSGSAYEQY
V gene: TRBV6-1; clone size: .; CDR3 protein: ASREDRGLSEAF
V gene: TRBV4-1; clone size: .; CDR3 protein: ASSQPDTDTQY
V gene: TRBV7-2; clone size: .; CDR3 protein: ASSFDFSGSSYNEQF
V gene: TRBV7-2; clone size: .; CDR3 protein: ASSFPRGGGTYNSPLH
V gene: TRBV5-1; clone size: .; CDR3 protein: ASSLAPLLNEQF
V gene: TRBV7-2; clone size: .; CDR3 protein: ASSVSGGADTQY
V gene: TRBV27; clone size: .; CDR3 protein: ASNTGGQGQPQH
V gene: TRBV9; clone size: .; CDR3 protein: ASSIRQGTGELF
V gene: TRBV21-1; clone size: .; CDR3 protein: ASSRTRTGGIGAGANVLT
V gene: TRBV6-6; clone size: .; CDR3 protein: ASSYSLAGAGEQY
V gene: TRBV19; clone size: .; CDR3 protein: ASSMRTARTYEQY
V gene: TRBV7-9; clone size: few; CDR3 protein: AIVSNQPQH
V gene: TRBV29-1; clone size: .; CDR3 protein: SVEDPWNTEAF
V gene: TRBV11-1; clone size: .; CDR3 protein: ASSFLGETQY
V gene: TRBV5-1; clone size: .; CDR3 protein: ASSSGQGTDGYT
V gene: TRBV5-8; clone size: .; CDR3 protein: ASSLRQGKNQPQH
V gene: TRBV6-5; clone size: .; CDR3 protein: ASRDRGRLELF
V gene: TRBV28; clone size: .; CDR3 protein: ASSLYGDSNQPQH
V gene: TRBV20-1; clone size: .; CDR3 protein: SAKGTEAF